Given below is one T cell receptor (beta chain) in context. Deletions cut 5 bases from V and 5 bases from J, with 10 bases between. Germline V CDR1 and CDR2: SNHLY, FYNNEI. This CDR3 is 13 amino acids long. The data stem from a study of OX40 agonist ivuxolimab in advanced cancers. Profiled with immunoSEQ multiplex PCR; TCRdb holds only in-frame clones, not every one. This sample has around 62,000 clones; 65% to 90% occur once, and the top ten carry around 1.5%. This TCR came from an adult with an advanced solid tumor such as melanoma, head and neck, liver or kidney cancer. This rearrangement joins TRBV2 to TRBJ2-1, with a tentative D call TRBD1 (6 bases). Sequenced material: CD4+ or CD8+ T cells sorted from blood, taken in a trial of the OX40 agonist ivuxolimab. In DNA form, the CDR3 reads TGTGCCAGCAGTCCAGGGGAGAACAATGAGCAGTTCTTC. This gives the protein CASSPGENNEQFF. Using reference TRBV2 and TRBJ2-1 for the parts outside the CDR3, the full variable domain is EPEVTQTPSHQVTQMGQEVILRCVPISNHLYFYWYRQILGQKVEFLVSFYNNEISEKSEIFDDQFSVERPDGSNFTLKIRSTKLEDSAMYFCASSPGENNEQFFGPGTRLTVL.